This entry describes one T cell receptor (beta chain). What it binds is not known. Other nucleotide sequences in the sample specify the same CDR3. V lost 5 bases and J lost 5, with 7 bases in between. Germline assignment: CDR1 SNHLY and CDR2 FYNNEI. This CDR3 comprises 11 residues. The sample comes from a study of T cell responses to AZD1222 COVID-19 vaccine. Regarding the study as a whole: At study baseline, merely roughly 6 AZD1222 recipients were seropositive. Donors in the cohort were predominantly white British and more often female, and clonal diversity was possibly underestimated.

Repertoires were generated with immunoSEQ multiplex PCR, while TCRdb's copy carries only in-frame clones and drops some. The sample contains fewer than 70,000 clones, over 60% of which appear only once. This TCR was recovered from an adult who received the AZD1222 COVID-19 vaccine. Sequencing used peripheral blood, obtained 28 days after the second AZD1222 dose. V is TRBV2 and J is TRBJ2-7; D is ambiguous. The chain's CDR3 is CASSTRNEQYF. CDR3 DNA: TGTGCCAGCAGTACGAGGAACGAGCAGTACTTC.